What follows is one T cell receptor (beta chain) and its context. This clonotype was counted between two and nine times. Its target antigen remains unknown. No clone much larger than this one lies a single base away; base qualities are absent. This record comes from a study of T-cell memory formation after mild COVID-19 (dated by TCRdb to the early 2020s). About the study as a whole: Most TCR sequence clusters were specific to one of the two donors. T-cell clones expanding and contracting after mild COVID-19 in a couple of donors were tracked by longitudinal TCRalpha and TCRbeta repertoire sequencing. The cohort was made up of two young adult volunteers, one female and one male, who were previously healthy.

The instrument was an Illumina NovaSeq 6000. TCRalpha and TCRbeta cDNA libraries were constructed by 5'RACE with constant-segment primers, with sample barcodes and unique molecular identifiers being introduced. RNA was extracted from every sample with Trizol reagent. Library amplification was performed in two PCR steps, and a second sample barcode and Illumina TruSeq adapters were introduced in the second step. The libraries were sequenced on an Illumina NovaSeq using 2 x 150 bp paired-end reads. For the original study's pipeline: The reads were demultiplexed and collapsed into UMI-guided consensus sequences using migec v1.2.7. Using mixcr v2.1.11, UMI consensuses were aligned to TRA and TRB V and J templates and then assembled into clonotypes. A clonotype was counted as expanded or contracted only when both edgeR and NoisET called the clonotype significant, with the noise models trained on biological replicates. edgeR calls used a false discovery rate-adjusted p below 0.01 and a log2 fold-change threshold of 1. As an exploratory analysis of dynamics, PCA with hierarchical clustering was applied to max-normalized trajectories of the 1000 most abundant clonotypes. Each responding clone was given a CD4 or CD8 phenotype based on the CD4+ and CD8+ repertoires, which had been sequenced separately. TCRdb reworked the public reads: Q25 trimming with fastp, MiXCR clone assembly, productive beta chains retained. Rows merge per CDR3 protein into single entries with the most common DNA and genes. In this record, the V and J calls reflect TCRdb's handling and not the investigators' own analysis. Within this sample are approximately 260,000 distinct CDR3 sequences, with roughly 18% of them counted one time only. Around 23% of the sample is taken by the ten largest.

From the cysteine up to the phenylalanine, the CDR3 has a length of 18 residues. The sequence is cut down to CDR3 DNA, 54 bases in frame from base 1. The germline V gene gives CDR1 as MGHRA and CDR2 as YSYEKL. The junction carries 18 bases between V and J, which are trimmed by 3 bases and 3 bases respectively. The paper's findings and limits, for the study overall: The study included only a couple of mild cases, and larger cohorts that include severe cases with pre-infection samples were judged to be necessary. Contracting CD4+ clones were located mainly in the CM and EM memory subsets, whereas CD8+ clones were found to be enriched in EMRA. From day 15 to 85, contracting clones showed balanced CD4/CD8 phenotypes, whereas a second wave of clones that expanded from day 15 to 37 leaned towards CD4+. SARS-CoV-2 specificity of the second-wave clones peaking on day 37 was not confirmed. Some responding clones were detected in pre-infection memory, suggesting pre-existing cross-reactive memory T cells joined the SARS-CoV-2 response.

PBMCs were isolated by Ficoll-Paque density gradient centrifugation. This clonotype was sampled from a man between 18 and 35 years old who had mild COVID-19 (a few samples of this study predate the infection). The sample titles of this study are shuffled in the database, so cell type and time point are left out; the donor was told from shared clones. The V and J segments used are TRBV4-1 and TRBJ2-6; the D assignment is uncertain and may be TRBD1 or TRBD2, with 5 bases supporting each. Sequencing used PBMCs or a T cell subset sorted from them (not recorded which). CDR3 reads: CASSQGDSPSGGANVLTF. The DNA sequence is as follows: TGCGCCAGCAGCCAGGGGGATTCCCCCTCTGGTGGGGCCAACGTCCTGACTTTC.